This T cell receptor (beta chain) originates from a study of cytomegalovirus exposure and HLA in healthy donors. PCR involved 60 Vbeta and 13 Jbeta primers. Repertoires were generated with immunoSEQ multiplex PCR, while TCRdb's copy carries only in-frame clones and drops some. Of 180,000 or so clones listed, approximately 72% are singletons. The TCR was taken from a human donor in good health. Sequenced input: PBMCs.

In DNA form, the CDR3 reads TGTGCCTGGAGTGTAGAGCGGGGGGGTGGGAACATTCAGTACTTC. It is translated as CAWSVERGGGNIQYF. This chain connects TRBV30 to TRBJ2-4, with TRBD2 identical over 10 bases. This CDR3 contains 15 residues. J gave up 7 bases and V 0 bases, and 6 bases lay outside the gene matches. Per germline, CDR1 GTSNPN and CDR2 SVGIG (reference sequence).